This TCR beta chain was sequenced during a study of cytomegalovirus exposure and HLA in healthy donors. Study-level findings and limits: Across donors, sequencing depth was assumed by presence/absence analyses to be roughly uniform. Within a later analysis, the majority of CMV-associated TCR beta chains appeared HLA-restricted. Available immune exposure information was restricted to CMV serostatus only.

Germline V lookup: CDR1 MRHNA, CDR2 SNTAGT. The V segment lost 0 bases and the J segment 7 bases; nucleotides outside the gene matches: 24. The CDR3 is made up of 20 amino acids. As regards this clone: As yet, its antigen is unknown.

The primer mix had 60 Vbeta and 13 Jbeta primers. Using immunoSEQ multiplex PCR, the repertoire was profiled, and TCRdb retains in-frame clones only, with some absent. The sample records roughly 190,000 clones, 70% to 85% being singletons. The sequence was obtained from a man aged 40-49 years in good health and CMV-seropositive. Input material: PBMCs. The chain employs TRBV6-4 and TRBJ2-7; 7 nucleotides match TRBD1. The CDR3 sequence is CASSDSRVEGGAPYGVEQYF. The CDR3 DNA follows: TGTGCCAGCAGTGACTCGAGAGTCGAAGGGGGCGCACCATATGGGGTGGAGCAGTACTTC.